The 15 T cell receptor beta chains presented below share a single source sample, sequenced in a study of spatial heterogeneity in lung cancer. In TCRdb, the 5' RACE reads were re-called with MiXCR into one record per CDR3 protein. The data hold around 75,000 distinct CDR3 sequences, with roughly 13% observed a single time. Time point noted: sample taken at primary tumor resection. Unsorted whole RNA of tumor, nontumor lung or frozen PBMC was sequenced. This material consisted of PBMCs, taken at surgery. Receptor source: a male donor with early-stage non-small cell lung cancer.

This chain uses TRBV29-1 with TRBJ2-1, with 7 bases that match TRBD1. Germline trimming cut 2 bases from V and 0 bases from J; bases unmatched to any gene: 7. The CDR3 is 16 residues long. CDR1 is SQVTM and CDR2 is ANQGSEA in the germline V gene. The CDR3 DNA sequence: TGCAGCGTTGAAAAGACAGGGTCAAGCTCCTACAATGAGCAGTTCTTC. Its protein product is CSVEKTGSSSYNEQFF.

Many counts were recorded for this clonotype. The chain is built from TRBV12-3 or TRBV12-4 and TRBJ2-5, with 7 bases aligning to TRBD2. This CDR3 comprises 15 residues. V lost 5 bases, J lost 2 bases, and 8 bases stayed unmatched. CDR3 amino acids: CASSVGRAGQETQYF. CDR3 DNA: TGTGCCAGCAGTGTGGGGAGGGCCGGTCAAGAGACCCAGTACTTC.

This clonotype appeared once. CDR3 protein: CASRGHALTDYEQYF. CDR3 in DNA: TGTGCCTCCCGAGGTCACGCCCTTACAGACTACGAGCAGTACTTC. V is TRBV27 and J is TRBJ2-7; D is undetermined. CDR1 MNHEY and CDR2 SMNVEV come from the germline V gene (reference sequence). The CDR3 consists of 15 residues. The V gene lost 11 bases and the J gene lost 3 bases, with 23 bases spanning the gap.

This clonotype was detected ten times or more. The gene calls are TRBV6-5 and TRBJ2-1; the match to TRBD1 covers 8 bases. V was pared by 6 bases and J by 1 base, with 5 bases of the junction left unmatched. Germline V lookup: CDR1 MNHEY, CDR2 SVGAGI. The CDR3 contains 15 residues. This chain's CDR3 is CASSPTGGSYNEQFF. The CDR3 DNA reads as TGTGCCAGCAGCCCCACAGGGGGGTCCTACAATGAGCAGTTCTTC.

This clonotype appeared a few times. V and J are TRBV12-3 or TRBV12-4 and TRBJ2-2; no reliable D call. CDR3 length equals 16 residues. The V and J ends lost 1 base and 8 bases respectively, with 17 bases between them. The CDR3 DNA is TGTGCCAGCAGTTTAGGAATGAGTTTATCATCGGGGGAGCTGTTTTTT. Amino acids: CASSLGMSLSSGELFF.

This clonotype was seen ten or more times. The V call is TRBV10-3, the J call TRBJ1-1; D unresolved. The CDR3 spans 17 residues. Germline V gene lookup returns CDR1 ENHRY and CDR2 SYGVKD. The V and J ends lost 0 bases and 0 bases respectively, with 14 bases between them. CDR3 sequence reads: CAISESAGVGMNTEAFF. In DNA form, the CDR3 reads TGTGCCATCAGTGAGTCTGCGGGCGTAGGAATGAACACTGAAGCTTTCTTT.

The chain joins TRBV7-2 to TRBJ2-3, with TRBD2 identical over 14 bases. This CDR3 is built from 20 residues. V dropped 5 bases and J dropped 2; count of bases not matched to a gene: 15. Germline V gives CDR1 SGHTA, CDR2 FQGNSA. The CDR3 DNA is TGTGCCAGCAGCCCGCGGCCGGGACTAGCGGGAGTTGCGGACACAGATACGCAGTATTTT. Its protein product is CASSPRPGLAGVADTDTQYF.

This clonotype was detected ten times or more. The V and J genes are TRBV27 and TRBJ2-5; the D call may be TRBD1 or TRBD2 (5 bases each). The CDR3 loop spans 14 amino acids. Per the germline V gene, CDR1 is MNHEY and CDR2 is SMNVEV (reference sequence). With 6 bases removed from V and 2 bases from J, the gap between germline ends came to 13 bases. The chain's CDR3 is CASSPRGRQETQYF. CDR3 nucleotides: TGTGCCAGCAGCCCCCGGGGCCGACAAGAGACCCAGTACTTC.

This clonotype has just a few counts. The chain has TRBV29-1 and TRBJ2-3; 7 nucleotides match TRBD1. Trimming took 6 bases from V and 4 from J; bases not matched to a gene: 7. The germline V gene encodes CDR1 SQVTM and CDR2 ANQGSEA. This CDR3 comprises 13 residues. As DNA, the CDR3 is TGCAGCGTATCGACAGGGTCCCCAGATACGCAGTATTTT. Translation: CSVSTGSPDTQYF.

At least ten counts were recorded for this clonotype. The CDR3 sequence is CSARGTGGGKLFF. The DNA for the CDR3 is TGCAGTGCTAGAGGGACAGGGGGCGGAAAACTGTTTTTT. The genes are TRBV20-1 and TRBJ1-4, with 11 bases fitting TRBD1. The V segment lost 1 base and the J segment 10 bases; nucleotides outside the gene matches: 2. This CDR3 comprises 13 residues. Germline loops: CDR1 DFQATT, CDR2 SNEGSKA (reference sequence).

This clonotype occurred many times. The chain links TRBV28 to TRBJ2-3; D perhaps matches TRBD1 (5 bases). Germline-derived CDR1 and CDR2 are MDHEN and SYDVKM. V was cut by 3 bases and J by 4 bases, with 14 bases left in between. The CDR3 totals 15 residues. In DNA, the CDR3 is TGTGCCAGCAGTTTTGGTAGGGGATATGCAGATACGCAGTATTTT. Its protein is CASSFGRGYADTQYF.

The chain joins TRBV5-1 to TRBJ2-1; D is unclear. Trimming removed 0 bases at V and 1 base at J, with 5 bases between. CDR3 length equals 14 residues. Germline lookup yields CDR1 SGHRS and CDR2 YFSETQ. CDR3 amino acids: CASSLGVSYNEQFF. The CDR3, as DNA: TGCGCCAGCAGCTTGGGCGTGTCCTACAATGAGCAGTTCTTC.

Details on this clonotype: A much larger clonotype is one base distant, so this may be a read error. This chain links TRBV5-4 with TRBJ2-5; 7 bases agree with TRBD2. Germline V gene lookup returns CDR1 SGHNT and CDR2 YYREEE (reference sequence). Trimming took 3 bases from V and 2 from J; bases not matched to a gene: 4. The CDR3 sequence is 14 residues long. The CDR3 sequence: CASSSEGGQETQYF. The CDR3 DNA is TGTGCCAGCAGCTCGGAGGGAGGGCAAGAGACCCAGTACTTC.

This clonotype was found many times. The chain uses TRBV5-1 and TRBJ1-2; D may be TRBD1 (5 bases). Germline loops: CDR1 SGHRS, CDR2 YFSETQ. Trimming shortened V by 4 bases and J by 5 bases, and 9 bases separated the two germline ends. This CDR3 spans 12 amino acids. CDR3 in DNA: TGCGCCAGCAGCCCGACAGATTATGGCTACACCTTC. Translating it yields CASSPTDYGYTF.

This clonotype was found many times. The chain employs TRBV20-1 and TRBJ2-5; D unresolved. Germline lookup yields CDR1 DFQATT and CDR2 SNEGSKA (reference sequence). V was pared by 3 bases and J by 2 bases, with 10 bases between. This CDR3 comprises 13 residues. CDR3 region: CSASLGRQETQYF. For the CDR3, the DNA is TGCAGTGCTAGTTTGGGCAGACAAGAGACCCAGTACTTC.